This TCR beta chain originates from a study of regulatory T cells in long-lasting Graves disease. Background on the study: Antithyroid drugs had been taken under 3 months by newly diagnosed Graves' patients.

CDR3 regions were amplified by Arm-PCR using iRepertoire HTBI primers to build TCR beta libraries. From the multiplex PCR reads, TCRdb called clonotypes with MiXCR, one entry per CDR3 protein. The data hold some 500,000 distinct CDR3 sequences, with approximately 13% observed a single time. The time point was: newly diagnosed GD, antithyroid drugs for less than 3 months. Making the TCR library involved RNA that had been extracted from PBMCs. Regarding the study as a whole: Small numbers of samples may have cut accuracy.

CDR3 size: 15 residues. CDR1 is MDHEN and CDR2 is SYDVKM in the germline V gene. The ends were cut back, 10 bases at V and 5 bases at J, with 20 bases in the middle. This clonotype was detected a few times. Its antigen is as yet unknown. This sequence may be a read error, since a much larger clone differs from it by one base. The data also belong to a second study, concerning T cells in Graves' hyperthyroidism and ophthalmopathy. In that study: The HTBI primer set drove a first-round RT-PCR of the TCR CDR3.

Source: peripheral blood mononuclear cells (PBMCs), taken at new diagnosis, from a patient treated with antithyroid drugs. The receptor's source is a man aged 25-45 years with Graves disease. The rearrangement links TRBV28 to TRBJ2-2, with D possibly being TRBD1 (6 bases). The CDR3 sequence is CAIADSYNVTGELFF. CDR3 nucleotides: TGTGCCATTGCGGACAGCTATAACGTGACCGGGGAGCTGTTTTTT.